This record covers a single TCR beta chain. There is no known antigen for this receptor. One junction end disagrees with the germline gene, perhaps due to a read error. The data are from a study of cytomegalovirus exposure and HLA in healthy donors listed by TCRdb under 2017. For the study in its entirety: An earlier analysis of some 620 of the donors reported 276 Gb of sequence data and 95 million to 140 million unique TCR beta sequences obtained from about 180 million T cells. An early release that covered about 640 HLA-typed donors contained approximately 300 gigabases of sequencing data and 75 million to 100 million unique TCR sequences. Of the 398 genotyped donors, less than 90% were placed in the genetic ancestry cluster associated with self-reported Caucasian donors. The aim of the study was to test whether cataloging public T cell receptors could identify signatures of past pathogen exposure. The study profiled the T cell repertoires of hundreds of subjects by immunosequencing and related them to cytomegalovirus serostatus. Along with the approximately 670-subject first cohort, a separate validation cohort of over 90 different subjects was used. To predict cytomegalovirus infection status, the study combined high-throughput TCR immunosequencing, statistical association of individual TCRs with disease status, and machine learning. To study patterns of TCR occurrence, a later analysis re-analyzed previously published TCR beta repertoires from under 750 donors and added high-resolution HLA genotyping. In the later analysis, no new phenotypic data were used to find candidate immune exposures; instead, reliance was placed on TCR beta sequences and their occurrence across donors. An earlier analysis of approximately 580 of the donors used high-throughput TCR beta sequencing to judge whether each TCR beta V gene segment behaved as functional or pseudogenic. Donor age, sex, ethnicity and CMV serostatus were compiled alongside the repertoire data. A later genetic analysis used genome-wide SNP genotypes for about 60% of the roughly 670 donors, treating that subset as a discovery cohort. All discovery cohort repertoires had been generated using a single sequencing platform. Class I and class II HLA loci were covered by the typing at four-digit resolution. Typing coverage varied by locus: roughly 620-640 donors for A, B, C, DRB1 and DQB1; under 550 for DQA1; over 600 for DPA1; 400 to 480 for DPB1. Roughly five DR-DQ haplotypes were treated as single units for association and clustering because of strong linkage in the cohort. Across about 380 genotyped donors of the cohort, an average of 235,054 unique TCR beta nucleotide sequences per donor were sequenced, and roughly 20% of those sequences were non-productive.

The cohort comprised 670 or so healthy bone marrow donors. All cohort members were sampled while nominally healthy, although unrecorded immune exposures were likely present. The donor tested CMV seronegative and was one of the 352 seronegative cohort members. Each donor provided a peripheral blood sample, and peripheral blood mononuclear cells were used for TCR beta sequencing. Genomic DNA extraction from the blood cell samples was performed with the Qiagen DNeasy Blood Extraction Kit. The research as a whole found: Because HLA typing was missing for some donors at each locus, association tests included only the typed subset. Assigning TCR associations to individual alleles was difficult when HLA alleles, especially DR and DQ, strongly co-occurred. The classifier was reported to diagnose cytomegalovirus status with high specificity and sensitivity in both the original and validation cohorts. A few of the identified cytomegalovirus-associated TCR beta chains were confirmed in vitro to be specific for cytomegalovirus antigens. The study gave a list of under 200 TCR beta chains associated with cytomegalovirus. A group of highly shared sequence variants was considered likely to be a technical artifact of the sequencing pipeline. Sequencing depth was assumed to be roughly uniform across donors in the presence/absence analyses, though that assumption may not hold. A further reported finding was that TCR beta sequences accurately predicted the HLA-A and HLA-B alleles for most subjects in the first cohort. Specific HLA alleles were associated with 18,000 or so TCR beta sequences at a false discovery rate of 0.05 in a later analysis. CMV serostatus was the only immune exposure information available for the cohort. Compared with the approximately 710-donor mean, donors in an Asian-associated ancestry cluster had fewer N-insertions in productive TCRs, according to a later genetic analysis. Because the 87-base-pair reads could not distinguish some IMGT-functional V segments, including TRBV6-2 and TRBV6-3, those segments were excluded. The authors suggested that the approach could potentially be generalized to other disease states and immunological phenotypes. Only TCR beta chains were sequenced in this cohort, and the absence of alpha or paired-chain data limited detectable features. A later analysis found that most CMV-associated TCR beta chains appeared HLA-restricted, with HLA associations seemingly driven largely by CMV exposure. Across donors, most TCR sequences were observed very rarely, whereas some public TCRs were present in many individuals. Correlated functional status among segregating V segments might reflect linkage disequilibrium, but an unknown experimental factor could not be ruled out. Broadly in line with IMGT annotations, most TCR beta V segments showed up in productive rearrangements about 87% or about 30% of the time in an earlier analysis of 587 of the donors. A later genetic analysis associated a missense DCLRE1C variant with V-gene and J-gene trimming of TCR beta chains, and an independent cohort replicated the association. In a later analysis, HLA-associated TCR beta chains showed more clonal expansion and lower generation probabilities than non-associated chains that were equally common. Because counts were too low, some 17 rarely observed V segments, including chromosome 9 orphons, were excluded from the earlier analysis of 500 to 700 of the donors. In a later analysis, several top co-occurrence clusters were reported to appear linked to parvovirus B19, influenza, CMV and Epstein-Barr virus. In a later analysis, the rate of TCR association differed among HLA loci, with DRB1 alleles having the most associated TCRs and HLA-C alleles having the fewest.

Library preparation was by the immunoSEQ multiplex PCR assay. The multiplex PCR relied on a mix of 60 forward primers for TCR Vbeta segments and 13 reverse primers for TCR Jbeta segments. The CDR3 region of rearranged TCR beta genes was amplified from genomic DNA with a multiplex PCR assay. On the Illumina HiSeq System, the amplified TCR beta libraries were sequenced as 87-base-pair reads. Under the source paper's analysis protocol: In a later analysis, tens of millions of unique TCR beta chains were counted across the approximately 670 repertoires, and roughly 11 million of these chains were shared by at least two donors. Raw reads were error-corrected and collapsed into unique sequences by a nearest-neighbor algorithm in which closely related sequences were merged to remove PCR and sequencing errors. Alignment of CDR3 sequences to IMGT reference sequences was used to assign V, D and J gene segments. For a sequence to be retained, a match of at least six nucleotides was required to both a V gene segment and a J gene segment. A rearrangement was called productive if the CDR3 had no stop codons and remained in frame with V and J, and every other rearrangement was called non-productive. Following IMGT convention, CDR3 was defined as the stretch from the second conserved V-encoded cysteine to the conserved J-encoded phenylalanine. Sequences without an unambiguous match to a single V gene segment were excluded from the earlier analysis of 450 to 750 of the donors. An earlier analysis of almost 600 of the donors classified V segments as functional when productive rearrangements were above 56.7% and as segregating when the standard deviation between donors was above 5%. A statistical classification framework was developed to diagnose cytomegalovirus status using the catalog of TCR beta chain sequences. In a later analysis, TCR nucleotide sequences were compared against IMGT/GENE-DB human TR gene sequences so that V and J genes could be assigned. In a later analysis, CDR3 sequences and most-parsimonious VDJ recombination scenarios were assigned using the TCRdist pipeline. In a later analysis, every TCR beta chain was defined by the combination of its CDR3 amino acid sequence and its V-gene family, and reads without a unique V-gene family were dropped. A later analysis removed 450 to 600 highly shared, low-generation-probability nucleotide sequences to deal with suspected cross-contamination and a sequencing artifact. In a later analysis, a clonal expansion index for each public chain was calculated from normalized within-repertoire ranks of inferred template counts. In a later analysis, generation probabilities were computed with a VDJ recombination model fitted to out-of-frame rearrangements, and the resulting probabilities were checked against IGoR. In a later analysis, hypergeometric tests were used to score TCR-TCR, TCR-HLA and TCR-CMV co-occurrence, with a repertoire-size bias correction applied to TCR pairs. False discovery rates were estimated in a later analysis by permuting HLA or CMV assignments 20 times. A later analysis grouped co-occurring TCRs with DBSCAN, adding TCRdist sequence similarity when clustering within HLA-allele-positive subsets. Repertoires with fewer than 30,000 or more than 120,000 public chains were left out of co-occurrence clustering, as were four to six repertoires with anomalous nucleotide sharing. The table comes from immuneACCESS by way of TCRdb, which keeps in-frame sequences with V and J called. Part of the clones is missing from these tables; in studies checked, under half for an unresolved V gene and the rest for unknown reasons. The DNA was the basis for D and trimming; V, J and clone size are from that table. The sample records some 93,000 clones, 82% of which are singletons. The ten largest clones represent about 3.8% of the sample.

From cysteine to phenylalanine, the CDR3 is 16 amino acids long. The CDR3 DNA has 48 bases and is translated from base 1. Reading the germline V gene (reference sequence) gives CDR1 MNHNY and CDR2 SVGAGI. The receptor chain draws on TRBV6-6 and TRBJ2-1; 6 matching bases give a weak D call of TRBD1. Sequenced sample: PBMCs. The source of this sequence is a man aged 50 to 59 in good health and CMV-seronegative. Read as DNA, the sequence is TGTGCTAGCAGGGGAAGCTCCGGGGTAGCGAACAATGAGCAGTTCTTC. Its translation is CASRGSSGVANNEQFF.